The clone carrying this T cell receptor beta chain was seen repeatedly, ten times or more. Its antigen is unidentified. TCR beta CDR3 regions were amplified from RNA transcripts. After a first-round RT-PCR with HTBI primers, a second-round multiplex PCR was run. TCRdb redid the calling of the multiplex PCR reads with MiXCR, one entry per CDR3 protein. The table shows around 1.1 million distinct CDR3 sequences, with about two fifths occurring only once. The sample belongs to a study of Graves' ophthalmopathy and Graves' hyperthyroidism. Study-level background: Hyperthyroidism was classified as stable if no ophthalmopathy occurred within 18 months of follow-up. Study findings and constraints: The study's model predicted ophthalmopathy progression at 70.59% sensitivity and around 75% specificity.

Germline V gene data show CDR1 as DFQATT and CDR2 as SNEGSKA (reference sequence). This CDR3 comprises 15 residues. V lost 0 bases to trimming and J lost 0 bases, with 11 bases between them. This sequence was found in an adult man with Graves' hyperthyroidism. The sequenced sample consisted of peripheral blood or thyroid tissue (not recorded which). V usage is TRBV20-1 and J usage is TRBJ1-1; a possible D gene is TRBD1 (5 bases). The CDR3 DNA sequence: TGCAGTGCTAGAGATGAGGGACGGGTGAACACTGAAGCTTTCTTT. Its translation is CSARDEGRVNTEAFF.